Below, 3 T cell receptor beta chains from the same sample are listed, as sequenced in a study of beta chain features in type 1 diabetes. Study results and caveats: People with Type 1 diabetes carried modestly yet significantly shorter TCRB CDR3s in all four CD4+ subsets.

These receptors lack a known antigen. Expressed TCRB transcripts were sequenced after all isolated RNA was converted to cDNA. The assay was immunoSEQ multiplex PCR, and TCRdb's table has in-frame clones only and misses some. The sample lists 160,000 or so clones; approximately 8.7% were seen once. Sequencing was carried out using central memory CD4+ T cells from blood. The receptors derive from a woman under 40 with type 1 diabetes.

This clone was counted between two and nine times. The chain uses TRBV4-2 and TRBJ1-3; D is perhaps TRBD1 (6 bases). CDR1 is LGHNA, CDR2 YNFKEQ, per germline. The CDR3 has 18 amino acids. Trimming cost V 0 bases and J 2 bases, with 17 bases left between them. CDR3 residues: CASSQEGGRANTGNTIYF. For the CDR3, the DNA is TGTGCCAGCAGCCAAGAAGGGGGAAGGGCTAACACTGGAAACACCATATATTTT.

The chain employs TRBV11-2 and TRBJ1-2; a weak D match, TRBD1 (6 bases). The V and J ends lost 5 bases and 2 bases respectively, with 9 bases between them. This CDR3 is 13 amino acids long. Germline-derived CDR1 and CDR2 are SGHAT and FQNNGV. The CDR3 is CASSQDRNYGYTF. CDR3 bases: TGTGCCAGCAGCCAAGACAGGAACTATGGCTACACCTTC.

CDR3 sequence: CASSLRDRVREYF. The CDR3 DNA sequence: TGTGCCAGCAGCTTACGGGACAGGGTCCGAGAGTACTTC. This sequence joins TRBV11-3 and TRBJ2-7; 9 nucleotides match TRBD1. The CDR3 consists of 13 residues. The trim removed 2 bases at V and 11 bases at J, leaving 7 bases unmatched. Germline loops: CDR1 SGHNT, CDR2 YENEEA.